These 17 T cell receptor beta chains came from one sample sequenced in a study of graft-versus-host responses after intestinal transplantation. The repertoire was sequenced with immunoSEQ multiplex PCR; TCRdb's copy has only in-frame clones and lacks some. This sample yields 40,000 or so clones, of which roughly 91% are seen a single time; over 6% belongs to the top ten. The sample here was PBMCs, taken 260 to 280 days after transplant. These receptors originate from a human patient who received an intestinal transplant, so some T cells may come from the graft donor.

Here the CDR3 reads CSVEKGVGELFF. CDR3 coding DNA: TGCAGCGTTGAAAAAGGGGTCGGGGAGCTGTTTTTT. The genes are TRBV29-1 and TRBJ2-2; TRBD1 is a possible D gene (5 bases). The V and J ends lost 2 bases and 7 bases respectively, with 8 bases between them. The length of the CDR3 is 12 residues. Germline lookup yields CDR1 SQVTM and CDR2 ANQGSEA.

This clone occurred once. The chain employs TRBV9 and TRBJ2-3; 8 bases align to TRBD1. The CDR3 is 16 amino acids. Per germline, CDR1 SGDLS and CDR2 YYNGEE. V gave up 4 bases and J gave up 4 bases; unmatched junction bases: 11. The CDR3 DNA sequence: TGTGCCAGCAGCCCGATGACAGGGGAGTTTCCAGATACGCAGTATTTT. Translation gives CASSPMTGEFPDTQYF.

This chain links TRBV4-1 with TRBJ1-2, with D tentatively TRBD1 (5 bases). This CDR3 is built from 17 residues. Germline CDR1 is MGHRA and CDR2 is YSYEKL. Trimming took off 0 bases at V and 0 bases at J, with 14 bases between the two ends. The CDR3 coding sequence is TGCGCCAGCAGCCAAGATTCTTTGGGGGGTGCTAACTATGGCTACACCTTC. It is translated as CASSQDSLGGANYGYTF.

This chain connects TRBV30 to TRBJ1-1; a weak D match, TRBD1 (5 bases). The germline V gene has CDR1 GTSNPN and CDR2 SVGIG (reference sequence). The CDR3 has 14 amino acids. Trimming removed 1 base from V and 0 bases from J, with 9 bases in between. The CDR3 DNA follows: TGTGCCTGGAGTGCTAGGGGCCTGAACACTGAAGCTTTCTTT. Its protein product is CAWSARGLNTEAFF.

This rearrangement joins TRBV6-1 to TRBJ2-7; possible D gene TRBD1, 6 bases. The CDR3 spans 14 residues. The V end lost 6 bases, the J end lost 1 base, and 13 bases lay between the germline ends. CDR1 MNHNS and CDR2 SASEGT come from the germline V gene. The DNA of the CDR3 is TGTGCCAGCAGCGGGACAAGCCCATCCTACGAGCAGTACTTC. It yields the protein CASSGTSPSYEQYF.

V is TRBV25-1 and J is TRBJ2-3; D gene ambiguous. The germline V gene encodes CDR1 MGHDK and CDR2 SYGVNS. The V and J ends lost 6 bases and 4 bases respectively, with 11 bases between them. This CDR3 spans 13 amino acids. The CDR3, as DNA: TGTGCCAGCAGGAGCCGTTGGGCAGATACGCAGTATTTT. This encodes CASRSRWADTQYF.

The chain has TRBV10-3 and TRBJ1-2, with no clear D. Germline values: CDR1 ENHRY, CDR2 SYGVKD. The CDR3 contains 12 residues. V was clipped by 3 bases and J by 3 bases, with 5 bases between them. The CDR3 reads CAISDDHYGYTF. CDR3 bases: TGTGCCATCAGTGATGATCACTATGGCTACACCTTC.

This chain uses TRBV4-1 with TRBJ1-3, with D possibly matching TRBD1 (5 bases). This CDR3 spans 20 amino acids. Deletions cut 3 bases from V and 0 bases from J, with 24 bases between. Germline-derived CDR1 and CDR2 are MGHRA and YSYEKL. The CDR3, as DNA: TGCGCCAGCAGCCACCTGAACTTGCGGGACCTTACCCCCTCTGGAAACACCATATATTTT. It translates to CASSHLNLRDLTPSGNTIYF.

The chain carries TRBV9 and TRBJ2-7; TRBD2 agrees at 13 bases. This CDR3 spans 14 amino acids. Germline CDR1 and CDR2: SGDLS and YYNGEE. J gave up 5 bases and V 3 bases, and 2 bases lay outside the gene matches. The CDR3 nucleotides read TGTGCCAGCAGCGCCGGACTAGCGGGGGACGAGCAGTACTTC. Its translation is CASSAGLAGDEQYF.

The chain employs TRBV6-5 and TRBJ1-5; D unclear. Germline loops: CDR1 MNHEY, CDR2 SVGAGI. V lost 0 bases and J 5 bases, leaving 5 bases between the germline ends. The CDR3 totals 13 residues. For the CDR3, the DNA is TGTGCCAGCAGTTACTCTGAGGATCAGCCCCAGCATTTT. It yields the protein CASSYSEDQPQHF.

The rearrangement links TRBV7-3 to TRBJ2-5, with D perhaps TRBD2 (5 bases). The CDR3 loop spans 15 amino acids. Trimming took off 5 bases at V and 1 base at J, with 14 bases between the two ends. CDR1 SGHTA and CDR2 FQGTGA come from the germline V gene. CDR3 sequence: CASSPGIHFQETQYF. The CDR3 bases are TGTGCCAGCAGCCCGGGGATCCACTTCCAAGAGACCCAGTACTTC.

The CDR3 DNA reads as TGTGCCAGTAGGCAGACAGGGAGAGGGTATGGCTACACCTTC. Its translation is CASRQTGRGYGYTF. The chain couples TRBV19 to TRBJ1-2, with 7 nucleotides matching TRBD1. V gave up 6 bases and J gave up 5 bases; unmatched junction bases: 9. Germline V CDR1 and CDR2: LNHDA, SQIVND (reference sequence). This CDR3 region has 14 residues.

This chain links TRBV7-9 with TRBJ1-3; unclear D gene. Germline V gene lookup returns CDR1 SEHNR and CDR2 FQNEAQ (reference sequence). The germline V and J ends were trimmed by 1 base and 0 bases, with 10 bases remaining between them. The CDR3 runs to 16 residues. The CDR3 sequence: CASSLGQLFSGNTIYF. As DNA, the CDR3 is TGTGCCAGCAGCTTAGGGCAGCTTTTCTCTGGAAACACCATATATTTT. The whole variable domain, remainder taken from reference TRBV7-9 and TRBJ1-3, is DTGVSQNPRHKITKRGQNVTFRCDPISEHNRLYWYRQTLGQGPEFLTYFQNEAQLEKSRLLSDRFSAERPKGSFSTLEIQRTEQGDSAMYLCASSLGQLFSGNTIYFGEGSWLTVV.

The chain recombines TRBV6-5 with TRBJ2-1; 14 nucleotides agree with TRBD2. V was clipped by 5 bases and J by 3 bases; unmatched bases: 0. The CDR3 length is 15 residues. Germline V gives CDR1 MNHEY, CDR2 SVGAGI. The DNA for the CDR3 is TGTGCCAGCAGTGGACTAGCGGGGGGCTACAATGAGCAGTTCTTC. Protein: CASSGLAGGYNEQFF.

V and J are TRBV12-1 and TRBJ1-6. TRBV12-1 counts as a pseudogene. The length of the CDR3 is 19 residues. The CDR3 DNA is TGTGCCAGCAGCTTTGCCGAAACGCGAAGACAGGGAGGGAATTCACCCCTCCACTTT. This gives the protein CASSFAETRRQGGNSPLHF.

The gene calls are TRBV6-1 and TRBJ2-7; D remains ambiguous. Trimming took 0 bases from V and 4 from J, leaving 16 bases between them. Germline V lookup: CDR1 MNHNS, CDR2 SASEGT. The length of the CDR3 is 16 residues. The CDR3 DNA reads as TGTGCCAGCAGTGAAGCGTCCTTTTCGTTGTATTACGAGCAGTACTTC. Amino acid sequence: CASSEASFSLYYEQYF.

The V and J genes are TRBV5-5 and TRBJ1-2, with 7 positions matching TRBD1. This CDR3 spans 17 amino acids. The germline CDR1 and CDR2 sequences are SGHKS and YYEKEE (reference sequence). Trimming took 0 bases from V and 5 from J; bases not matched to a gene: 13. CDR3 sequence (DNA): TGTGCCAGCAGCTTGGCCGGAGTGTGGGACAGAGTGTATGGCTACACCTTC. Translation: CASSLAGVWDRVYGYTF.